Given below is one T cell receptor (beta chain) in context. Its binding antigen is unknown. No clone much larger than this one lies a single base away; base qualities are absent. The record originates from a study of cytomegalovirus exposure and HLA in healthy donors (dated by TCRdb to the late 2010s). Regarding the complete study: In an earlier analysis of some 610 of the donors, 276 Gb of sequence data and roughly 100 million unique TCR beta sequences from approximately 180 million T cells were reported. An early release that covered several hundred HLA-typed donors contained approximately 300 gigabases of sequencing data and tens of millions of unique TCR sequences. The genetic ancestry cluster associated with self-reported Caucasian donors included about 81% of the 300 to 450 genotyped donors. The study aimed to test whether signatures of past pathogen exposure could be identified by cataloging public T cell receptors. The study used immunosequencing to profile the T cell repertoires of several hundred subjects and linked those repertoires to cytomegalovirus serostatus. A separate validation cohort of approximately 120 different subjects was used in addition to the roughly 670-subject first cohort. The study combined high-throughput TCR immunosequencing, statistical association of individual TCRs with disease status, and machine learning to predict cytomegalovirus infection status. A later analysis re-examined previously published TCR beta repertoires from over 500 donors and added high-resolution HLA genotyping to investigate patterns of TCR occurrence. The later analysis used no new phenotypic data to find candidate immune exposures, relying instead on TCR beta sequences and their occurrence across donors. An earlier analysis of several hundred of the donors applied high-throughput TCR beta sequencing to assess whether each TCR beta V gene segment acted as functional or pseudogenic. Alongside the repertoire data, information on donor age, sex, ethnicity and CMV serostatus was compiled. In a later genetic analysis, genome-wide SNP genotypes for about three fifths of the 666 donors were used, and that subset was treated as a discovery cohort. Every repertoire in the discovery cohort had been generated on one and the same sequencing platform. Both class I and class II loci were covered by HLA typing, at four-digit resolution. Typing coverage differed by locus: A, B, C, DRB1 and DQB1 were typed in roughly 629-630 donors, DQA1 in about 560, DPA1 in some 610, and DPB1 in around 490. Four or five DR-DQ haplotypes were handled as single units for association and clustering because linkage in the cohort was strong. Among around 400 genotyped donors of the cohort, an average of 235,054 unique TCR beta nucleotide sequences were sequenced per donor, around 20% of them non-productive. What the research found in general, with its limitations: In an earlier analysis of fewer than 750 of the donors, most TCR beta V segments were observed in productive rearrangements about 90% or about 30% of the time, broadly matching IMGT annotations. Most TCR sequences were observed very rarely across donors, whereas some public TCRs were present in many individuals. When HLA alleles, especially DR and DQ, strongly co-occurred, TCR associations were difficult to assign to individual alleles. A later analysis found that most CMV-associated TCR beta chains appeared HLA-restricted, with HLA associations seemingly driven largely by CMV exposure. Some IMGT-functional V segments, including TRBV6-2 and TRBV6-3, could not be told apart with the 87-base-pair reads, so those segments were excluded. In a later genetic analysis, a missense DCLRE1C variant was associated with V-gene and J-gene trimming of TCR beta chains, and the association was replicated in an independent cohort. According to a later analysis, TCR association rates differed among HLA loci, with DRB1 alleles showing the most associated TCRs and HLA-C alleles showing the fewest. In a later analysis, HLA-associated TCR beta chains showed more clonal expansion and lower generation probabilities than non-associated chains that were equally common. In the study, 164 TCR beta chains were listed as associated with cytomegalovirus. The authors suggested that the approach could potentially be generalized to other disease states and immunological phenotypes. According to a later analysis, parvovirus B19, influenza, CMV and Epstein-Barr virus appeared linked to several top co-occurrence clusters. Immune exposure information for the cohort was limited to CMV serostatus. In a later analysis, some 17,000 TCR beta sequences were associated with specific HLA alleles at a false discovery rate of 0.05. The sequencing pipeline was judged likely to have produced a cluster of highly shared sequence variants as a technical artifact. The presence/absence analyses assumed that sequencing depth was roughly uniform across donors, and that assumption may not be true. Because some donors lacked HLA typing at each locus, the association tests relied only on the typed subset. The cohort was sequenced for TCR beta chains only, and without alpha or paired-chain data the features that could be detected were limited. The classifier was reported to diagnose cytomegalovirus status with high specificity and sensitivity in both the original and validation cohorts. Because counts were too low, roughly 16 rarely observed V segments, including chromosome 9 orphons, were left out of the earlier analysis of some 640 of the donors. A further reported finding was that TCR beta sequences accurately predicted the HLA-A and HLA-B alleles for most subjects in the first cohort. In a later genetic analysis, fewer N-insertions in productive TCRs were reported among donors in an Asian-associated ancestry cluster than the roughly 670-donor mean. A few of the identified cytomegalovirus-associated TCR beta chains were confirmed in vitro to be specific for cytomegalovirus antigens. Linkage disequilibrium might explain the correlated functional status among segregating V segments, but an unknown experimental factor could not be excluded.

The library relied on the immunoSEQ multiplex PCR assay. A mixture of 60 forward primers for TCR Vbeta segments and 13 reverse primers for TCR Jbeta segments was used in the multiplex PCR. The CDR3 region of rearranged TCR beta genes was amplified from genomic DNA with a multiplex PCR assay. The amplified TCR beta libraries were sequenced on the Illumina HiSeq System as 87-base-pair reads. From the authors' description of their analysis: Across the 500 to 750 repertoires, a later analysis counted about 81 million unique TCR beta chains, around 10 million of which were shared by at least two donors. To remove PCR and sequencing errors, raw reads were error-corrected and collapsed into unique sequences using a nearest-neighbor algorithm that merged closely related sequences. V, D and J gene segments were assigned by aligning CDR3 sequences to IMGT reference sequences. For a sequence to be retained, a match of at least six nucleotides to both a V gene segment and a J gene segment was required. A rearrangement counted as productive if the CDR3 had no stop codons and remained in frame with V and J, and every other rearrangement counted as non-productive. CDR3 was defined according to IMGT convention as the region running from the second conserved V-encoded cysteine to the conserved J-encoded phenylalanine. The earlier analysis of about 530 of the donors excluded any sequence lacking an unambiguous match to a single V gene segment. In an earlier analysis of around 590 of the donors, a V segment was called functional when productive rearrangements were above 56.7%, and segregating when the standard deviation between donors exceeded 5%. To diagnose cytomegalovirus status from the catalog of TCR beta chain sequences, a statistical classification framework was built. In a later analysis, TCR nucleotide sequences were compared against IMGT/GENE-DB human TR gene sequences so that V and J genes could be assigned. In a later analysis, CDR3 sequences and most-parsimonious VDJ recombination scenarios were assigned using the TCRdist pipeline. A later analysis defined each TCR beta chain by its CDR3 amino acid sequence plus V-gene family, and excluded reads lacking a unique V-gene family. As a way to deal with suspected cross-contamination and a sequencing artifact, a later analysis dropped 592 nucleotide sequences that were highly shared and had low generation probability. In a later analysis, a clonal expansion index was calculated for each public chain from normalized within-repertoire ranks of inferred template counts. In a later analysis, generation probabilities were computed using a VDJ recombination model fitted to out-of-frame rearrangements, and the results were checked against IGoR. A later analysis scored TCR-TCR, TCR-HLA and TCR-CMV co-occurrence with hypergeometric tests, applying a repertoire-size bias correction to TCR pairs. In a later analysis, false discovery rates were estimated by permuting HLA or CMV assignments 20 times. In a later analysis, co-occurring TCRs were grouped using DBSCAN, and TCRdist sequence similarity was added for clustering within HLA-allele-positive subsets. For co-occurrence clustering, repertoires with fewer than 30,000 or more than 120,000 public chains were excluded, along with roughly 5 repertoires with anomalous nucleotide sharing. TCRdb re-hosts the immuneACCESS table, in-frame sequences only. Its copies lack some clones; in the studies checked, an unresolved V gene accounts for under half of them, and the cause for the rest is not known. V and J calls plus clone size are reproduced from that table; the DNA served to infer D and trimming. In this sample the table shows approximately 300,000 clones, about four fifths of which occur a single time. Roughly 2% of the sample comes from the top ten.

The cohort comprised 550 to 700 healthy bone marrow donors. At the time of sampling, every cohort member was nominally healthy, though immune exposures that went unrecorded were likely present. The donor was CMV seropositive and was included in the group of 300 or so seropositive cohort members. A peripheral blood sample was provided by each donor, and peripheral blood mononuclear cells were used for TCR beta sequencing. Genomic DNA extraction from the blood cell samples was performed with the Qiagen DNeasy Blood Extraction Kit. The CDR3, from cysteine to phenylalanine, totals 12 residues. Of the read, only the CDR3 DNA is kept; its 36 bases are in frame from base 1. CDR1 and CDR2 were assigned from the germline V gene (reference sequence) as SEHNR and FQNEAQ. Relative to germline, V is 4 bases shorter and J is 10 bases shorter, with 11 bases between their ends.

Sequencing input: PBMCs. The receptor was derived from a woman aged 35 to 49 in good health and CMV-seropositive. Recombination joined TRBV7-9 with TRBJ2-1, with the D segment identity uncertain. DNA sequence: TGTGCCAGCAGCTCCTTAGAACGGGAGCAGTTCTTC. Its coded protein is CASSSLEREQFF. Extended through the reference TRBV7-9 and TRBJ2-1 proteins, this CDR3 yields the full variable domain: DTGVSQNPRHKITKRGQNVTFRCDPISEHNRLYWYRQTLGQGPEFLTYFQNEAQLEKSRLLSDRFSAERPKGSFSTLEIQRTEQGDSAMYLCASSSLEREQFFGPGTRLTVL.